The clone carrying this T cell receptor beta chain was counted a few times. Its target is unknown. The source of the sample is a study of response to subunit inactivated influenza vaccine. TCRdb analysed the RT-PCR reads with MiXCR anew, one entry per CDR3 protein. Counted here are hundreds of thousands of distinct CDR3 sequences, under 20% occurring once; the ten biggest clones make up approximately 11%. Broader study findings: Every seasonal influenza vaccination brings in few new T cells, the authors suggested.

Losses at the gene ends were 0 bases for V and 1 base for J; bases not matched to a gene: 3. The germline V gene has CDR1 DFQATT and CDR2 SNEGSKA (reference sequence). The CDR3 totals 15 residues. V and J are TRBV20-1 and TRBJ2-3; TRBD2 matches at 8 bases. This receptor was obtained from a man in his forties or fifties who received an inactivated influenza vaccine. The specimen comprised PBMCs from blood, sampled around 5 days after vaccination. The DNA of the CDR3 is TGCAGTGCTAGAGATTCCGGGAGGGGCACAGATACGCAGTATTTT. It specifies CSARDSGRGTDTQYF.